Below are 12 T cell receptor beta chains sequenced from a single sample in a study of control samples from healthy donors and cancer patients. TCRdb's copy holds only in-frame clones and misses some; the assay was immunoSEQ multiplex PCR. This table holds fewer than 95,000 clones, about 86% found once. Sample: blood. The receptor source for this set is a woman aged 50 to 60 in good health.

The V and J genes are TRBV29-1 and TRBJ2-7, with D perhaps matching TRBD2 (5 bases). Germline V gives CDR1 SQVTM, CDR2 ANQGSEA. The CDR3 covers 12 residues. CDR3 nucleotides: TGCAGGGGAAGGAGGAGCTCCTACGAGCAGTACTTC. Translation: CRGRRSSYEQYF.

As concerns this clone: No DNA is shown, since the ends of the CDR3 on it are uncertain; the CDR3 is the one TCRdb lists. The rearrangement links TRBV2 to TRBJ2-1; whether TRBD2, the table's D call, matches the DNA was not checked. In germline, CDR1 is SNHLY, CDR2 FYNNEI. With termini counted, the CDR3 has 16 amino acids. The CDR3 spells CATRRASIVAGGNEFF.

The chain's CDR3 is CAITQSQGQPQHF. The CDR3 DNA reads TGTGCCATCACCCAGTCTCAGGGACAGCCCCAGCATTTT. This chain joins TRBV10-3 and TRBJ1-5, with a weak D call TRBD1 (5 bases). Germline V gene lookup returns CDR1 ENHRY and CDR2 SYGVKD. The length of the CDR3 is 13 residues. The V end was cut by 7 bases, the J end by 7 bases, with 14 bases between.

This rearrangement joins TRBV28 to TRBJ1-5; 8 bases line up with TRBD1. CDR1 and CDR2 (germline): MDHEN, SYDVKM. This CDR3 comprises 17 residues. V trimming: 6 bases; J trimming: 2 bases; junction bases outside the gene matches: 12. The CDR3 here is CASSEFNDRGRNQPQHF. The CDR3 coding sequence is TGTGCCAGCAGCGAATTTAATGACAGGGGCCGCAATCAGCCCCAGCATTTT. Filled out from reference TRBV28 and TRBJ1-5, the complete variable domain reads DVKVTQSSRYLVKRTGEKVFLECVQDMDHENMFWYRQDPGLGLRLIYFSYDVKMKEKGDIPEGYSVSREKKERFSLILESASTNQTSMYLCASSEFNDRGRNQPQHFGDGTRLSIL.

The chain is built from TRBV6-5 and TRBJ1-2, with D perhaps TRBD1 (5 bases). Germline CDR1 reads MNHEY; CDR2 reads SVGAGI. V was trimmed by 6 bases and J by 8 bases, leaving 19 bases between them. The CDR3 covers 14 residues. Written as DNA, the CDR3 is TGTGCCAGCAGGCGGGACGGCGGAGCGGAGGGCTACACCTTC. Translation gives CASRRDGGAEGYTF.

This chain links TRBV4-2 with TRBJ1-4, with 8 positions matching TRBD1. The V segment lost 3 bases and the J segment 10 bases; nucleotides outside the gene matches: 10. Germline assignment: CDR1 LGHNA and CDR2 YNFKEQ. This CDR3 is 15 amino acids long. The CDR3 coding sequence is TGTGCCAGCAGCCAGGACAGGGTCGAAGCTGGAAAACTGTTTTTT. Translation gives CASSQDRVEAGKLFF.

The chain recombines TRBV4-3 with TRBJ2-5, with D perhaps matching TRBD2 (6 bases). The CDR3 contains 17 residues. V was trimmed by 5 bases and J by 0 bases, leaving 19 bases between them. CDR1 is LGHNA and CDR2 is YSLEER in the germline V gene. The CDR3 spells CASSSSPGGTYQETQYF. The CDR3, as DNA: TGCGCCAGCAGCTCCAGCCCGGGCGGGACGTACCAAGAGACCCAGTACTTC.

Here the CDR3 reads CASSSLANLEQYF. The DNA of the CDR3 is TGTGCCAGCAGCTCTTTGGCTAACCTCGAGCAGTACTTC. The rearrangement joins TRBV7-2 to TRBJ2-7, with D unresolved. The CDR3 is made up of 13 amino acids. V lost 4 bases to trimming and J lost 6 bases, with 13 bases between them. The germline gives CDR1 SGHTA, CDR2 FQGNSA.

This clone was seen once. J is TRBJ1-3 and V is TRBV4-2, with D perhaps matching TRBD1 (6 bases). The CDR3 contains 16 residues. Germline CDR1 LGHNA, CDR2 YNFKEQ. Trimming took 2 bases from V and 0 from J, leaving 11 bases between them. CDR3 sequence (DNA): TGTGCCAGCAGCCAAATGGACAGTTACTCTGGAAACACCATATATTTT. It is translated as CASSQMDSYSGNTIYF.

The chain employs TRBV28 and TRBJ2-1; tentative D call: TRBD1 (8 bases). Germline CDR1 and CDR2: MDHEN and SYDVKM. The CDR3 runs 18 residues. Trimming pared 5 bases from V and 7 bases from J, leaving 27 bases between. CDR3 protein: CASSHQGAGTTLGNEQFF. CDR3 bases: TGTGCCAGCAGTCACCAGGGGGCCGGGACTACTTTGGGGAATGAGCAGTTCTTC.

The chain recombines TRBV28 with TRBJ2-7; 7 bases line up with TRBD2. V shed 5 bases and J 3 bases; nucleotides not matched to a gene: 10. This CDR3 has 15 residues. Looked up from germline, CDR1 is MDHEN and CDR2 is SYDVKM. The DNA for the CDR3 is TGTGCCAGCAGTACCCCGGGCGGGGGAGGCTACGAGCAGTACTTC. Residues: CASSTPGGGGYEQYF.

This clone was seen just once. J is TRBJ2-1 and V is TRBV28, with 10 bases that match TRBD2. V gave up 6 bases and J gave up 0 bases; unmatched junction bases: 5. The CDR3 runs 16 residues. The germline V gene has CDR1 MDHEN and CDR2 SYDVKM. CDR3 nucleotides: TGTGCCAGCAGCGCATCTAGCGGGGGCTCCTACAATGAGCAGTTCTTC. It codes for CASSASSGGSYNEQFF.